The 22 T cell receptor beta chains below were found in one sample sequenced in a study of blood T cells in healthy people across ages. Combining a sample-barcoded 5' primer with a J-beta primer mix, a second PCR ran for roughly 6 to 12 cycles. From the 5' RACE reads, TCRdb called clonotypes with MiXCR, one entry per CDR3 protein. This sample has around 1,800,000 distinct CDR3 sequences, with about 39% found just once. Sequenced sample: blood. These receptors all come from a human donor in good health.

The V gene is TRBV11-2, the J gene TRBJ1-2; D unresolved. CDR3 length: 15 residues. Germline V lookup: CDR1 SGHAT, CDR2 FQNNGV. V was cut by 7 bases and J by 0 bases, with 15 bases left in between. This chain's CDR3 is CASTFRGEANYGYTF. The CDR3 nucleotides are TGTGCCAGCACCTTCCGCGGGGAAGCTAACTATGGCTACACCTTC.

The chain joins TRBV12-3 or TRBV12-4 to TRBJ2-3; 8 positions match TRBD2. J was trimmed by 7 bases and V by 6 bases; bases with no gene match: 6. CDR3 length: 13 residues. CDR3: CASSPLAGNTQYF. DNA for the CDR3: TGTGCCAGCAGCCCATTAGCGGGGAATACGCAGTATTTT.

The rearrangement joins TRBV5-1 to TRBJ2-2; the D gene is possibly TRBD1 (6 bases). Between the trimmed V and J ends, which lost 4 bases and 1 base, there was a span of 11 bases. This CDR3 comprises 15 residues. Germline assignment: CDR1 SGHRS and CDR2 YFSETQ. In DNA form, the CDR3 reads TGCGCCAGCAGCGTAAGGACAGAGAACACCGGGGAGCTGTTTTTT. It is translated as CASSVRTENTGELFF.

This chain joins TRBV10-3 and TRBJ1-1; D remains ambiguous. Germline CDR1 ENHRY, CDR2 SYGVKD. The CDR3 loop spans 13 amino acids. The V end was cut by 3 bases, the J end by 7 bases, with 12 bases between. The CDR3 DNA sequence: TGTGCCATCAGTGAAGGGCAGGCGTTTGAAGCTTTCTTT. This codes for CAISEGQAFEAFF.

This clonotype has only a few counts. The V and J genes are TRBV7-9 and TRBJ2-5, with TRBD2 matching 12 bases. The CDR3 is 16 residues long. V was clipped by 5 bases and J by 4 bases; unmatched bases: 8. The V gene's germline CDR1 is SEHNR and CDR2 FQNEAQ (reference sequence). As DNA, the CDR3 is TGTGCCAGCAGCCCCGGACTAGCGGGGACCGGAGAGACCCAGTACTTC. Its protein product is CASSPGLAGTGETQYF. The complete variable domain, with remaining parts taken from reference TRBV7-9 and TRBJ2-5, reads DTGVSQNPRHKITKRGQNVTFRCDPISEHNRLYWYRQTLGQGPEFLTYFQNEAQLEKSRLLSDRFSAERPKGSFSTLEIQRTEQGDSAMYLCASSPGLAGTGETQYFGPGTRLLVL.

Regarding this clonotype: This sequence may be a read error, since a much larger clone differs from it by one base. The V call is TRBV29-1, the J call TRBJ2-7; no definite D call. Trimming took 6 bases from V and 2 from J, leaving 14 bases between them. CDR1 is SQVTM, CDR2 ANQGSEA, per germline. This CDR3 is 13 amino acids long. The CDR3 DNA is TGCAGCGTCACATCGGACGGAACCTACGAGCAGTACTTC. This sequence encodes CSVTSDGTYEQYF.

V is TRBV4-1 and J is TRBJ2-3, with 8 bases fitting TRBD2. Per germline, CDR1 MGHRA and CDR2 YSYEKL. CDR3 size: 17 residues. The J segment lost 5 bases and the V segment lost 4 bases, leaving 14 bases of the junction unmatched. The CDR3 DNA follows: TGCGCCAGCAGCCTGACTTACGGGGGGGCTTTTGTAGATACGCAGTATTTT. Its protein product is CASSLTYGGAFVDTQYF.

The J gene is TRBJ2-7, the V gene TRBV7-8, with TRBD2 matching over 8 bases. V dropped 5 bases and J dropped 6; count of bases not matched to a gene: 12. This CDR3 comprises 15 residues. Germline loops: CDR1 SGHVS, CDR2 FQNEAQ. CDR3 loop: CASSPLGGLDREQYF. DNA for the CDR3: TGTGCCAGCAGCCCCCTAGGGGGACTAGATCGCGAGCAGTACTTC.

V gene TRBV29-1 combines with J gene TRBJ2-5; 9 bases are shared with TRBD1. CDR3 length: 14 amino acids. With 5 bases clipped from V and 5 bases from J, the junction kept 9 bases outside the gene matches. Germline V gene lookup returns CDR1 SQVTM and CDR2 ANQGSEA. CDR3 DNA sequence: TGCAGCGTTTCCGGGACAGGGAACCGGGAGACCCAGTACTTC. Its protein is CSVSGTGNRETQYF.

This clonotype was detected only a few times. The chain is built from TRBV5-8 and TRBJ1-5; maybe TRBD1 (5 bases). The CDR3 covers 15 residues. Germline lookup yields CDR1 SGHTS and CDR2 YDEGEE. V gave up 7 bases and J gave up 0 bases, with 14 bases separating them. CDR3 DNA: TGTGCCAGCTCTCCGGGGCAGGTTAGCAATCAGCCCCAGCATTTT. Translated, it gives CASSPGQVSNQPQHF.

CDR3 residues: CASSSQSGWGQFF. In DNA, the CDR3 is TGTGCCAGCAGCTCACAATCGGGGTGGGGGCAGTTCTTC. The chain employs TRBV7-2 and TRBJ2-1, with D possibly matching TRBD2 (5 bases). The germline V gene encodes CDR1 SGHTA and CDR2 FQGNSA. Trimming took 4 bases from V and 12 from J, leaving 16 bases between them. The CDR3 runs 13 residues.

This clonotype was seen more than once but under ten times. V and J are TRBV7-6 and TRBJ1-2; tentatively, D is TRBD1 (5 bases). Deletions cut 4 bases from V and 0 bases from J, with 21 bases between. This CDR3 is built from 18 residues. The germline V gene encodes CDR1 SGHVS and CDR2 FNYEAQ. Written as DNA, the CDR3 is TGTGCCAGCAGCTCCCGGGGTGGGGCGGTGACAGCTAACTATGGCTACACCTTC. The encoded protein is CASSSRGGAVTANYGYTF.

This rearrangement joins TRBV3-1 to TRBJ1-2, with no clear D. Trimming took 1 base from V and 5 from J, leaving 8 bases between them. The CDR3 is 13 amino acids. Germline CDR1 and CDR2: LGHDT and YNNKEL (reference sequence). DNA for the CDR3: TGTGCCAGCAGCCAAGGAGAGGTTTATGGCTACACCTTC. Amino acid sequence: CASSQGEVYGYTF.

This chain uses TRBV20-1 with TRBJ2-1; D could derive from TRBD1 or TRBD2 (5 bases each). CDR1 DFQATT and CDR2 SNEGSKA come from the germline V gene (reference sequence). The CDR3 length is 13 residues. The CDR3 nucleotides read TGCAGCGTTAAAGCGGATGTCTTAAGGGGGCAGTTCTTC. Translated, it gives CSVKADVLRGQFF.

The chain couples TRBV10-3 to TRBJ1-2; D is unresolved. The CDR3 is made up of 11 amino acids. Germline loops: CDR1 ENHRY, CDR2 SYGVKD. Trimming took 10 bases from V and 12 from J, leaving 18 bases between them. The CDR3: CATRTTGLHTF. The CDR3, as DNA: TGTGCCACCCGTACTACGGGTCTTCACACCTTC.

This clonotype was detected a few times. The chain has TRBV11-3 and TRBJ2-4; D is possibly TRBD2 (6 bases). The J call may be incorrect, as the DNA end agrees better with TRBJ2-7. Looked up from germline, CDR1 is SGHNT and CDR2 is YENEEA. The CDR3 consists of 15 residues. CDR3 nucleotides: TGTGCCAGCAGCTTAGCCGGGGGTCCCACCTACGAGCAGTACTTC. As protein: CASSLAGGPTYEQYF.

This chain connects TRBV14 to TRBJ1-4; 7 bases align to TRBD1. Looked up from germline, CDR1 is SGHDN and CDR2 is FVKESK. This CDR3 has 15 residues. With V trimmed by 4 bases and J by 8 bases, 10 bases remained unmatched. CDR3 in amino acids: CASSPFGRGTEKLFF. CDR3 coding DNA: TGTGCCAGCAGCCCCTTCGGCAGGGGGACGGAAAAACTGTTTTTT.

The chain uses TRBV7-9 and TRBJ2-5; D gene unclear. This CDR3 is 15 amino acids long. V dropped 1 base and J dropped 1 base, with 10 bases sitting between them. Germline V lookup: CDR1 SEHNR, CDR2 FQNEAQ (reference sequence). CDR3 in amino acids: CASSLGRLVQETQYF. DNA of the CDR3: TGTGCCAGCAGCTTAGGCCGGCTAGTCCAAGAGACCCAGTACTTC.

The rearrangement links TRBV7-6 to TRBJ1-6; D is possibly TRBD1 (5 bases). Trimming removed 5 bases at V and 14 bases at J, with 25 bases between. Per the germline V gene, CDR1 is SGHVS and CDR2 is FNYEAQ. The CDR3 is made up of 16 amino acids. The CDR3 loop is CASSPRSGGDGSALHF. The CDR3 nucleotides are TGTGCCAGCAGCCCCCGAAGCGGTGGGGACGGCTCAGCCCTCCACTTT.

Here the CDR3 reads CASSEYGPDLTSTDTQYF. The CDR3, as DNA: TGTGCCAGCAGTGAATATGGACCTGATCTCACTAGCACAGATACGCAGTATTTT. J is TRBJ2-3 and V is TRBV2; D is unclear. The germline CDR1 and CDR2 sequences are SNHLY and FYNNEI. V lost 2 bases to trimming and J lost 0 bases, with 18 bases between them. The length of the CDR3 is 18 residues.

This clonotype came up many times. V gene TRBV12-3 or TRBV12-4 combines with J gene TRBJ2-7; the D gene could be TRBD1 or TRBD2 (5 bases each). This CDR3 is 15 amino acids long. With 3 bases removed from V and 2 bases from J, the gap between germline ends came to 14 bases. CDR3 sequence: CASSLGPGVTYEQYF. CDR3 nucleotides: TGTGCCAGCAGTTTGGGGCCCGGGGTTACCTACGAGCAGTACTTC.

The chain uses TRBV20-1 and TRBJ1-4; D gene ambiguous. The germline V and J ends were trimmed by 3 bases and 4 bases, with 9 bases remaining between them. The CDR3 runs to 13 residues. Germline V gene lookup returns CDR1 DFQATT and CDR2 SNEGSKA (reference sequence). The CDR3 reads CSASQTINEKLFF. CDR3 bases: TGCAGTGCTAGCCAGACGATTAATGAAAAACTGTTTTTT.